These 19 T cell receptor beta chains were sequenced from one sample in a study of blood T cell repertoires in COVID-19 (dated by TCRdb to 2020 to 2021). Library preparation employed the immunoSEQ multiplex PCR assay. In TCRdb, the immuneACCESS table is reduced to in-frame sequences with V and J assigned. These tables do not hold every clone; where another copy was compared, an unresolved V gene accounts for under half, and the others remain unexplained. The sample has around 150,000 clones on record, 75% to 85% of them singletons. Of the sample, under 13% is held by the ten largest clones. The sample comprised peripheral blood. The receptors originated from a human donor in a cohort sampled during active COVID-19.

CDR3 sequence reads: CASSLDPGQFYEQYF. Here the CDR3 DNA reads TGTGCCAGCAGCTTGGATCCGGGACAGTTCTACGAGCAGTACTTC. This chain uses TRBV7-2 with TRBJ2-7, with 7 bases aligning to TRBD1. V was pared by 3 bases and J by 3 bases, with 8 bases of the junction left unmatched. CDR1 and CDR2 from the germline V gene are SGHTA and FQGNSA. The CDR3 runs 15 residues.

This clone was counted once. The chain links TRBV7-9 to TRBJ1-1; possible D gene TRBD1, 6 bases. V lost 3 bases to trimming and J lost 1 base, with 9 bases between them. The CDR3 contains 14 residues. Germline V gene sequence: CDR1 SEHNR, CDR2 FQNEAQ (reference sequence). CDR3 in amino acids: CASSFSTGNTEAFF. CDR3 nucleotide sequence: TGTGCCAGCAGCTTCTCGACAGGGAACACTGAAGCTTTCTTT.

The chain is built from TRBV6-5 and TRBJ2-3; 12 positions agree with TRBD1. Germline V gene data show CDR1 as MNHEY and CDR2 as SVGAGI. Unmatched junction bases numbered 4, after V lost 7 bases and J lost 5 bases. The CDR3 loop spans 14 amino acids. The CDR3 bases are TGTGCCAGCAACCGGGACAGGGGGCAAGATACGCAGTATTTT. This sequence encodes CASNRDRGQDTQYF.

CDR3 bases: TGTGCCACCAGTGAACCTTCGCGCGGCGGGGGCTCAGATACGCAGTATTTT. It translates to CATSEPSRGGGSDTQYF. V is TRBV24-1 and J is TRBJ2-3; a weak D match, TRBD2 (7 bases). With 4 bases removed from V and 4 bases from J, the gap between germline ends came to 20 bases. CDR1 KGHDR and CDR2 SFDVKD come from the germline V gene. There are 17 residues in the CDR3.

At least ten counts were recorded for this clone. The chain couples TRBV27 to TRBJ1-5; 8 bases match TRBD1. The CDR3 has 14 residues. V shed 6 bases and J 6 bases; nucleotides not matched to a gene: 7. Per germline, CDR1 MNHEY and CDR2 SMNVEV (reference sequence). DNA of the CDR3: TGTGCCAGCAGCGGCAGGGGGCCGGTTCAGCCCCAGCATTTT. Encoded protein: CASSGRGPVQPQHF.

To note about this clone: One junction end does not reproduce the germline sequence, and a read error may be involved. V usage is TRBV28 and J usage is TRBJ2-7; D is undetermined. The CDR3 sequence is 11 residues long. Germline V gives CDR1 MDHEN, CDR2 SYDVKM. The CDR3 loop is CASSSTVAHLF. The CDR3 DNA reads TGTGCCAGCAGTTCTACAGTGGCTCACCTTTTC.

In DNA, the CDR3 is TGTGCCAGCAGCCAAGATCAGGGGACTATGAACACTGAAGCTTTCTTT. Its translation: CASSQDQGTMNTEAFF. The rearrangement uses TRBV14 and TRBJ1-1; possibly TRBD1 for D (6 bases). Trimming took off 0 bases at V and 0 bases at J, with 11 bases between the two ends. Germline CDR1 is SGHDN and CDR2 is FVKESK. This CDR3 spans 16 amino acids.

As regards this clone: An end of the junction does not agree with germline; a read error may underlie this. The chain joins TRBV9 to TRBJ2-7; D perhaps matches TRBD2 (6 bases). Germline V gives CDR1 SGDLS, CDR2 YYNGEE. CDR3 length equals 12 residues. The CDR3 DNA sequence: TGTGCCAGCGGACGGGACTCCCACGAGCAGTACTTC. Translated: CASGRDSHEQYF.

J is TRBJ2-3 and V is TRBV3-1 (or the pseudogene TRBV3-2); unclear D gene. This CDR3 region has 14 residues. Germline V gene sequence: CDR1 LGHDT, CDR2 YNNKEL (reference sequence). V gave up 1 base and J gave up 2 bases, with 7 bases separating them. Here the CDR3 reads CASSQVFHTDTQYF. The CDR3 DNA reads TGTGCCAGCAGCCAAGTGTTCCACACAGATACGCAGTATTTT.

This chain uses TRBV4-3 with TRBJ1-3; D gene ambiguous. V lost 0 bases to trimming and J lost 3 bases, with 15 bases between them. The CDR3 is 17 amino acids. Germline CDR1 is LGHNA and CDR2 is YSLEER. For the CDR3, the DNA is TGCGCCAGCAGCCAAGATCCCCCCCCCGGGAGTGGAAACACCATATATTTT. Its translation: CASSQDPPPGSGNTIYF.

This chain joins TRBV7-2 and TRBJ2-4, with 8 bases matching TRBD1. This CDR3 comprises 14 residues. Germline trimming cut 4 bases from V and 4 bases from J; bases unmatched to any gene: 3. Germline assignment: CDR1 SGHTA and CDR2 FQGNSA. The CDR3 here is CASSSGQGKNIQYF. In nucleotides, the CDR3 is TGTGCCAGCAGCTCTGGACAGGGAAAAAACATTCAGTACTTC.

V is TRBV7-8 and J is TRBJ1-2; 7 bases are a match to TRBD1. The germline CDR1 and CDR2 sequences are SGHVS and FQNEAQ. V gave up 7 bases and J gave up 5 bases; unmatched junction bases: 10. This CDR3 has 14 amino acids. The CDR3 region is CASIPGQAGYGYTF. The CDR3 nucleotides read TGTGCCAGCATCCCAGGACAGGCTGGATATGGCTACACCTTC.

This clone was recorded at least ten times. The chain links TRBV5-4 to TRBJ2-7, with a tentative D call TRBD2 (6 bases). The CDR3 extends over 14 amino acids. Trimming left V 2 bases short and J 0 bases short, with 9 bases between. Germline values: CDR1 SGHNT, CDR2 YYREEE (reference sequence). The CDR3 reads CASSLIGGSYEQYF. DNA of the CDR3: TGTGCCAGCAGCTTAATCGGGGGCTCCTACGAGCAGTACTTC.

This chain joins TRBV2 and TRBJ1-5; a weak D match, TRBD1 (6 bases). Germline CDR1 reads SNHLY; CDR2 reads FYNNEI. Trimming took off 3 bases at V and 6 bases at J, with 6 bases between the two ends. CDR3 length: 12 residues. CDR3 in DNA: TGTGCCAGCAGTGAGGACAGTCAGCCCCAGCATTTT. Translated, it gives CASSEDSQPQHF.

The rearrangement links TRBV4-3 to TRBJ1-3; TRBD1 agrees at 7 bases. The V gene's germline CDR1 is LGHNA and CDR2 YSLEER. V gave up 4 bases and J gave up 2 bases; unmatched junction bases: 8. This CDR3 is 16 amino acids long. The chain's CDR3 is CASSPYKGAPGNTIYF. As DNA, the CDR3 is TGCGCCAGCAGCCCCTACAAGGGGGCGCCTGGAAACACCATATATTTT.

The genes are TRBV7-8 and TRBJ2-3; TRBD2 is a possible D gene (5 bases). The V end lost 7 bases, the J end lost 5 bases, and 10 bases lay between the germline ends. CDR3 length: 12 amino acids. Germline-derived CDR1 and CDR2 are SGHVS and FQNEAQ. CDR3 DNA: TGTGCCAGCACCCCGCGGGTAGATACGCAGTATTTT. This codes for CASTPRVDTQYF. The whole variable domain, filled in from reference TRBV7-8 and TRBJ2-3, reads GAGVSQSPRYKVAKRGQDVALRCDPISGHVSLFWYQQALGQGPEFLTYFQNEAQLDKSGLPSDRFFAERPEGSVSTLKIQRTQQEDSAVYLCASTPRVDTQYFGPGTRLTVL.

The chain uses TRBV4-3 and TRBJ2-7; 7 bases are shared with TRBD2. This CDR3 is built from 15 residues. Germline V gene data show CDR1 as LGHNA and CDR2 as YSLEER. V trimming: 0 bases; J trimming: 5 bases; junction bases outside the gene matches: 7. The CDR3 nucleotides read TGCGCCAGCAGCCAAGATCGAAGCGGGGTTGACGAGCAGTACTTC. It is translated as CASSQDRSGVDEQYF.

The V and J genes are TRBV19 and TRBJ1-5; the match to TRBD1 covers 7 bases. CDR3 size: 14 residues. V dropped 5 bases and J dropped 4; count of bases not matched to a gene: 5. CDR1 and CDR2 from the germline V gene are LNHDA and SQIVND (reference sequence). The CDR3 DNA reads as TGTGCCAGTAGTGGGACAGCCTTTAATCAGCCCCAGCATTTT. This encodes CASSGTAFNQPQHF.

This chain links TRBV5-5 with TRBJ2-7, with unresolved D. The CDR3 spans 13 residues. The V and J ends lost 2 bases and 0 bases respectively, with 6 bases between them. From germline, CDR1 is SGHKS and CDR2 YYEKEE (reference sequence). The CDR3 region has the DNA TGTGCCAGCAGCTTAGGAGCCTCCTACGAGCAGTACTTC. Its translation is CASSLGASYEQYF.